A single sample is the source of the 24 T cell receptor beta chains below, sequenced in a study of T cell responses to AZD1222 COVID-19 vaccine. TCRdb's table, derived via immunoSEQ multiplex PCR, lists solely in-frame clones and lacks some. The sample includes about 150,000 clones, 90% of them seen just once. The specimen comprised peripheral blood, sampled on day 0 of AZD1222 vaccination. These receptors originate from an adult in good health.

This chain connects TRBV6-6 to TRBJ1-5; 8 bases are a match to TRBD1. J gave up 7 bases and V 6 bases, and 20 bases lay outside the gene matches. The V gene's germline CDR1 is MNHNY and CDR2 SVGAGI (reference sequence). There are 18 residues in the CDR3. CDR3: CASSRDGTGSRAYQPQHF. The DNA of the CDR3 is TGTGCCAGCAGCCGAGACGGGACAGGTTCCCGGGCTTACCAGCCCCAGCATTTT.

The J gene is TRBJ1-5, the V gene TRBV10-2; no clear D gene. V was pared by 0 bases and J by 5 bases, with 5 bases between. The germline V gene encodes CDR1 WSHSY and CDR2 SAAADI. The CDR3 covers 13 residues. Here the CDR3 DNA reads TGCGCCAGCAGTGAGTCGACATATCAGCCCCAGCATTTT. The encoded protein is CASSESTYQPQHF.

This chain joins TRBV28 and TRBJ1-2, with a weak D call TRBD1 (5 bases). V shed 6 bases and J shed 3 bases, with 14 bases lying between them. The CDR3 is 14 residues long. The germline V gene encodes CDR1 MDHEN and CDR2 SYDVKM. DNA for the CDR3: TGTGCCAGCAGCCAGGGCGTCCCACACTATGGCTACACCTTC. Protein product: CASSQGVPHYGYTF.

The chain carries TRBV7-2 and TRBJ2-4; TRBD2 might be the D (5 bases). Trimming left V 0 bases short and J 5 bases short, with 14 bases between. The CDR3 length is 16 residues. Germline lookup yields CDR1 SGHTA and CDR2 FQGNSA. The DNA of the CDR3 is TGTGCCAGCAGCTTAGCGCGTGGTAGCGTACAAAACATTCAGTACTTC. It yields the protein CASSLARGSVQNIQYF.

This clone is a singleton in its sample. This rearrangement joins TRBV2 to TRBJ1-2; the match to TRBD1 covers 7 bases. Germline lookup yields CDR1 SNHLY and CDR2 FYNNEI. J lost 4 bases, V lost 2 bases, and 4 bases had no gene match. The CDR3 length is 14 residues. The CDR3 coding sequence is TGTGCCAGCAGTGAACAGGGGGGAGTCTATGGCTACACCTTC. Translation gives CASSEQGGVYGYTF.

The V call is TRBV14, the J call TRBJ2-7; D call uncertain. Trimming removed 0 bases from V and 7 bases from J, with 22 bases in between. The CDR3 runs to 17 residues. In germline, CDR1 is SGHDN, CDR2 FVKESK. The CDR3 coding sequence is TGTGCCAGCAGCCAAGACCCGCTCTGGAGCCTCGGTTTAGAGCAGTACTTC. Its translation is CASSQDPLWSLGLEQYF.

The chain links TRBV5-6 to TRBJ1-1; D not certain. The CDR3 length is 14 residues. Germline V lookup: CDR1 SGHDT, CDR2 YYEEEE. Trimming stripped 2 bases from V and 7 bases from J, with 15 bases between. This CDR3 reads CASSFRLAVFEAFF. In DNA form, the CDR3 reads TGTGCCAGCAGCTTTCGGTTGGCAGTGTTTGAAGCTTTCTTT. Full variable domain (remainder filled in from reference TRBV5-6 and TRBJ1-1): DAGVTQSPTHLIKTRGQQVTLRCSPKSGHDTVSWYQQALGQGPQFIFQYYEEEERQRGNFPDRFSGHQFPNYSSELNVNALLLGDSALYLCASSFRLAVFEAFFGQGTRLTVV.

The rearrangement joins TRBV7-9 to TRBJ2-6; TRBD1 matches 10 bases. CDR3 size: 15 residues. Trimming at V came to 3 bases and at J to 8 bases, leaving 4 bases not matched to a gene. Germline V CDR1 and CDR2: SEHNR, FQNEAQ (reference sequence). The DNA for the CDR3 is TGTGCCAGCAGCTTGGGACAGGGGATAACCAACGTCCTGACTTTC. Translation gives CASSLGQGITNVLTF.

The V and J genes are TRBV9 and TRBJ1-1; no firm D call. Between the trimmed V and J ends, which lost 4 bases and 1 base, there was a span of 20 bases. Germline V gene data show CDR1 as SGDLS and CDR2 as YYNGEE. The CDR3 length is 17 residues. The CDR3 region has the DNA TGTGCCAGCAGCCCCCCTGCGTCCGGACGAGGGAACACTGAAGCTTTCTTT. Protein sequence: CASSPPASGRGNTEAFF.

The V call is TRBV5-1, the J call TRBJ2-1; 7 bases align to TRBD1. The trim removed 2 bases at V and 2 bases at J, leaving 1 base unmatched. CDR1 and CDR2 (germline): SGHRS, YFSETQ. CDR3 size: 14 residues. CDR3 sequence: CASSLQGPYNEQFF. Written as DNA, the CDR3 is TGCGCCAGCAGCTTACAGGGGCCCTACAATGAGCAGTTCTTC.

The CDR3 DNA sequence: TGTGCCAGCAGCCACGAAGGGACCCAGTACTTC. Its translation is CASSHEGTQYF. The chain is built from TRBV11-2 and TRBJ2-5, with D unclear. This CDR3 contains 11 residues. Trimming took 5 bases from V and 7 from J, leaving 8 bases between them. Germline CDR1 is SGHAT and CDR2 is FQNNGV.

The chain recombines TRBV5-1 with TRBJ1-3; no reliable D call. There are 13 residues in the CDR3. Trimming shortened V by 4 bases and J by 4 bases, and 9 bases separated the two germline ends. Germline V lookup: CDR1 SGHRS, CDR2 YFSETQ. This CDR3 reads CASSPKGGNTIYF. As DNA, the CDR3 is TGCGCCAGCAGCCCAAAGGGCGGAAACACCATATATTTT. Complete variable domain (other parts from reference TRBV5-1 and TRBJ1-3): KAGVTQTPRYLIKTRGQQVTLSCSPISGHRSVSWYQQTPGQGLQFLFEYFSETQRNKGNFPGRFSGRQFSNSRSEMNVSTLELGDSALYLCASSPKGGNTIYFGEGSWLTVV.

The chain links TRBV9 to TRBJ1-4; a weak D match, TRBD1 (6 bases). The germline CDR1 and CDR2 sequences are SGDLS and YYNGEE. CDR3 length: 14 amino acids. The V and J ends lost 4 bases and 5 bases respectively, with 12 bases between them. Written as DNA, the CDR3 is TGTGCCAGCAGCCTACAGGGCTTGAATGAAAAACTGTTTTTT. Its protein product is CASSLQGLNEKLFF.

V gene TRBV10-3 combines with J gene TRBJ1-1; TRBD1 matches at 7 bases. The CDR3 has 12 amino acids. Trimming cost V 8 bases and J 3 bases; bases outside gene matches: 3. Germline CDR1 reads ENHRY; CDR2 reads SYGVKD. The DNA for the CDR3 is TGTGCCATCGGTCAGGGGGACACTGAAGCTTTCTTT. This encodes CAIGQGDTEAFF.

This clone was seen more than once but under ten times. This sequence joins TRBV7-2 and TRBJ2-7; 9 bases fit TRBD2. Germline loops: CDR1 SGHTA, CDR2 FQGNSA. There are 14 residues in the CDR3. Losses at the gene ends were 5 bases for V and 4 bases for J; bases not matched to a gene: 6. CDR3 DNA sequence: TGTGCCAGCAGCGCAGGACTAGCGAGTTACGAGCAGTACTTC. Its translation: CASSAGLASYEQYF.

The chain recombines TRBV7-6 with TRBJ1-2; the D gene is possibly TRBD1 (5 bases). Between the trimmed V and J ends, which lost 5 bases and 1 base, there was a span of 11 bases. The CDR3 has 14 amino acids. Germline V gene data show CDR1 as SGHVS and CDR2 as FNYEAQ. CDR3 amino acids: CASSRDDSNYGYTF. CDR3 nucleotide sequence: TGTGCCAGCAGCCGGGACGACAGTAACTATGGCTACACCTTC.

The chain joins TRBV29-1 to TRBJ1-2; 10 bases agree with TRBD1. Germline V CDR1 and CDR2: SQVTM, ANQGSEA. The CDR3 consists of 16 residues. J was trimmed by 6 bases and V by 3 bases; bases with no gene match: 13. The CDR3 DNA sequence: TGCAGCGTTGAGGTCCCGGGACAGGGGCTGGTGGATGGCTACACCTTC. Translating gives CSVEVPGQGLVDGYTF. Supplemented by reference TRBV29-1 and TRBJ1-2, the full variable domain reads SAVISQKPSRDICQRGTSLTIQCQVDSQVTMMFWYRQQPGQSLTLIATANQGSEATYESGFVIDKFPISRPNLTFSTLTVSNMSPEDSSIYLCSVEVPGQGLVDGYTFGSGTRLTVV.

The CDR3 reads CASSMAQGPLSSYNSPLHF. CDR3 bases: TGTGCCAGCAGCATGGCCCAGGGGCCACTAAGCTCCTATAATTCACCCCTCCACTTT. The chain employs TRBV7-9 and TRBJ1-6; D is perhaps TRBD1 (6 bases). The V gene lost 5 bases and the J gene lost 0 bases, with 20 bases spanning the gap. CDR3 size: 19 residues. The germline V gene encodes CDR1 SEHNR and CDR2 FQNEAQ (reference sequence). The whole variable domain, filled in from reference TRBV7-9 and TRBJ1-6, reads DTGVSQNPRHKITKRGQNVTFRCDPISEHNRLYWYRQTLGQGPEFLTYFQNEAQLEKSRLLSDRFSAERPKGSFSTLEIQRTEQGDSAMYLCASSMAQGPLSSYNSPLHFGNGTRLTVT.

The chain recombines TRBV28 with TRBJ1-2, with D unresolved. The germline V gene has CDR1 MDHEN and CDR2 SYDVKM. The CDR3 has 12 residues. The V end was cut by 5 bases, the J end by 7 bases, with 11 bases between. As DNA, the CDR3 is TGTGCCAGCAGTGTGACGGTTGGTGGCTACACCTTC. Translation: CASSVTVGGYTF.

The genes are TRBV15 and TRBJ1-2; tentative D call: TRBD1 (6 bases). Germline values: CDR1 LNHNV, CDR2 YYDKDF (reference sequence). The CDR3 is made up of 16 amino acids. Trimming cost V 4 bases and J 3 bases, with 18 bases left between them. The CDR3 loop reads CATSTRTSGTYYGYTF. CDR3 in DNA: TGTGCCACCAGCACCCGAACCTCCGGGACATACTATGGCTACACCTTC.

The CDR3 nucleotides read TGCGCCAGCAGCTGGGGGACAGGTGCCTACGAGCAGTACTTC. Translating gives CASSWGTGAYEQYF. The chain couples TRBV5-1 to TRBJ2-7, with TRBD1 identical over 8 bases. Per the germline V gene, CDR1 is SGHRS and CDR2 is YFSETQ. The CDR3 has 14 amino acids. The V and J ends lost 3 bases and 2 bases, in that order; junction bases with no gene match: 4.

The rearrangement uses TRBV19 and TRBJ2-1; D is unresolved. The germline V gene has CDR1 LNHDA and CDR2 SQIVND (reference sequence). V was trimmed by 3 bases and J by 2 bases, leaving 14 bases between them. CDR3 size: 16 residues. CDR3 in DNA: TGTGCCAGTAGTATCTACCACGTTGCGACCTACAATGAGCAGTTCTTC. Its protein product is CASSIYHVATYNEQFF.

This chain uses TRBV28 with TRBJ2-5; 10 bases match TRBD2. This CDR3 has 16 amino acids. Germline V CDR1 and CDR2: MDHEN, SYDVKM. Germline trimming cut 3 bases from V and 2 bases from J; bases unmatched to any gene: 6. The CDR3 reads CASSFVLAGEQETQYF. The DNA for the CDR3 is TGTGCCAGCAGTTTCGTCCTAGCGGGGGAACAAGAGACCCAGTACTTC. The complete variable domain, with remaining parts taken from reference TRBV28 and TRBJ2-5, reads DVKVTQSSRYLVKRTGEKVFLECVQDMDHENMFWYRQDPGLGLRLIYFSYDVKMKEKGDIPEGYSVSREKKERFSLILESASTNQTSMYLCASSFVLAGEQETQYFGPGTRLLVL.

This rearrangement joins TRBV3-1 (or the pseudogene TRBV3-2) to TRBJ1-5; 7 bases line up with TRBD1. This CDR3 comprises 15 residues. V trimming: 4 bases; J trimming: 4 bases; junction bases outside the gene matches: 7. Germline V CDR1 and CDR2: LGHDT, YNNKEL (reference sequence). Written as DNA, the CDR3 is TGTGCCAGCAGCCCGACAGGGTCCCTAAATCAGCCCCAGCATTTT. Translated: CASSPTGSLNQPQHF.